This TCR beta chain was documented in a study of blood T cell repertoires in COVID-19. Study-wide context: Sample material is recorded as cDNA or gDNA derived from T cells, B-cell-depleted T cells, or PBMCs.

The table came from immunoSEQ multiplex PCR; TCRdb's copy has only in-frame clones and leaves some out. Here the sample spans 200,000 to 300,000 clones, approximately 90% being singletons. The CDR3 is 12 residues long. CDR1 is LNHDA, CDR2 SQIVND, per germline (reference sequence). Trimming removed 7 bases at V and 5 bases at J, with 11 bases between. The material sequenced was peripheral blood. The chain carries TRBV19 and TRBJ1-2; tentative D call: TRBD1 (6 bases). This TCR was sampled from a woman in her forties with acute or convalescent COVID-19. The CDR3 region has the DNA TGTGCCAGTATTCGTACAGGGTATGGCTACACCTTC. It is translated as CASIRTGYGYTF.